The present T cell receptor beta chain was sequenced within a study of T-cell memory formation after mild COVID-19. The CDR3 spans 14 residues. V dropped 7 bases and J dropped 4 bases, with 18 bases sitting between them. The V gene's germline CDR1 is SQVTM and CDR2 ANQGSEA. MiXCR, applied by TCRdb to the 5' RACE reads, yields one record per CDR3 protein. The repertoire has around 420,000 distinct CDR3 sequences, roughly a quarter of them found once; the top ten carry roughly 8.7%. Sequencing was done on a sample of PBMCs or a T cell subset sorted from them (not recorded which). The receptor was derived from an adult woman who had mild COVID-19 (a few samples of this study predate the infection). Cell type and time point are not known. V and J are TRBV29-1 and TRBJ2-3; D possibly corresponds to TRBD2 (5 bases). CDR3 sequence reads: CSASEYGSPDTQYF. The CDR3, as DNA: TGCAGCGCCTCCGAGTATGGGAGTCCAGATACGCAGTATTTT.